The rows below give T cell receptor beta chains drawn from one sample of a study of shared clonotypes between healthy human individuals. This table comes from immunoSEQ multiplex PCR, and its TCRdb copy is limited to in-frame clones, with some not included. The sample holds some 2,000,000 clones, less than 95% seen once. Sequencing input: naive CD8+ T cells sorted from blood. All receptors come from a man aged 18 to 35 in good health. Each CDR3 is given with its conserved first and last residue. A D gene is named only where the DNA matches it firmly. Some rows have no size entry. The others give once, few or many, or a class for an expanded clone.

cdr3_length j_call d_call clone_size v_call cdr3_aa cdr3_nt
20 TRBJ2-5 - - TRBV2 CASSEASGQGVPAREETQYF TGTGCCAGCAGTGAAGCGAGCGGGCAGGGGGTCCCGGCGCGGGAAGAGACCCAGTACTTC
12 TRBJ2-1 - - TRBV5-1 CASRYAYNEQFF TGCGCCAGCAGGTATGCCTACAATGAGCAGTTCTTC
15 TRBJ2-7 - - TRBV15 CATSPQREGTYEQYF TGTGCCACCAGTCCCCAGAGGGAAGGGACCTACGAGCAGTACTTC
12 TRBJ1-2 - - TRBV6-5 CASSIGGHGYTF TGTGCCAGCAGTATAGGGGGTCATGGCTACACCTTC
14 TRBJ2-5 - - TRBV18 CASSPQGSQETQYF TGTGCCAGCTCACCACAGGGTTCCCAAGAGACCCAGTACTTC
12 TRBJ2-5 - - TRBV27 CASRSYQETQYF TGTGCCAGCAGATCGTACCAAGAGACCCAGTACTTC
14 TRBJ2-3 TRBD1 - TRBV30 CAQGQGVPTDTQYF TGTGCCCAGGGTCAGGGGGTGCCCACAGATACGCAGTATTTT
13 TRBJ2-1 - once TRBV30 CAWSIIRGHEQFF TGTGCCTGGAGTATCATCAGGGGTCATGAGCAGTTCTTC
14 TRBJ2-7 TRBD2 - TRBV5-1 CASSWTSGSYEQYF TGCGCCAGCAGCTGGACTAGCGGCTCCTACGAGCAGTACTTC
14 TRBJ1-2 - - TRBV7-8 CASSLEPGWYGYTF TGTGCCAGCAGCTTAGAGCCAGGCTGGTATGGCTACACCTTC
12 TRBJ1-1 - - TRBV30 CAWSVTGTEAFF TGTGCCTGGAGTGTTACGGGGACTGAAGCTTTCTTT
13 TRBJ2-7 - - TRBV2 CASSVALSYEQYF TGTGCCAGCAGTGTTGCCCTCTCCTACGAGCAGTACTTC
13 TRBJ2-2 - - TRBV9 CASRRPDTGELFF TGTGCCAGCAGGAGACCAGACACCGGGGAGCTGTTTTTT
12 TRBJ2-3 - - TRBV15 CATSRALDTQYF TGTGCCACCAGCAGAGCTTTGGATACGCAGTATTTT
15 TRBJ2-7 - - TRBV7-9 CASSAQYSRPYEQYF TGTGCCAGCAGCGCACAGTATTCTCGGCCCTACGAGCAGTACTTC
15 TRBJ1-2 - few TRBV11-2 CASSLAQGKNYGYTF TGTGCCAGCAGCTTAGCGCAGGGGAAAAACTATGGCTACACCTTC
14 TRBJ1-3 - - TRBV7-2 CASSLVGAGNTIYF TGTGCCAGCAGCTTAGTTGGGGCTGGAAACACCATATATTTT
17 TRBJ2-7 - - TRBV7-6 CASSLTGHGAASDEQYF TGTGCCAGCAGCTTAACCGGACACGGAGCAGCCTCGGACGAGCAGTACTTC
17 TRBJ1-6 - - TRBV5-5 CASSLEILGVYNSPLHF TGTGCCAGCAGCTTGGAGATACTGGGGGTCTATAATTCACCCCTCCACTTT
14 TRBJ2-7 - - TRBV9 CASFPRDSDYEQYF TGTGCCAGCTTTCCCCGGGACTCAGACTACGAGCAGTACTTC
15 TRBJ2-1 TRBD1 - TRBV6-6 CASRYGQGDYNEQFF TGTGCCAGCAGATACGGACAGGGTGATTACAATGAGCAGTTCTTC
15 TRBJ2-3 - - TRBV13 CASSLGTGSTDTQYF TGTGCCAGCAGCTTAGGTACTGGCAGCACAGATACGCAGTATTTT
14 TRBJ2-7 - - TRBV4-3 CASSQVYGSYEQYF TGCGCCAGCAGCCAAGTTTACGGTTCCTACGAGCAGTACTTC
22 TRBJ2-3 TRBD2 once TRBV14 CASSQEWYGTSGGPSHTDTQYF TGTGCCAGCAGCCAAGAGTGGTACGGGACTAGCGGGGGGCCAAGCCACACAGATACGCAGTATTTT
15 TRBJ2-7 - - TRBV21-1 CASSSQGAENYEQYF TGTGCCAGCAGTTCACAGGGGGCTGAAAACTACGAGCAGTACTTC
15 TRBJ1-4 TRBD1 - TRBV11-2 CASSPGTGLAEKLFF TGTGCCAGCAGTCCCGGGACAGGGTTAGCCGAAAAACTGTTTTTT
13 TRBJ1-5 - few TRBV9 CASSVEEFQPQHF TGTGCCAGCAGCGTTGAGGAGTTTCAGCCCCAGCATTTT
13 TRBJ2-3 - - TRBV29-1 CSVEDDRTDTQYF TGCAGCGTTGAAGATGACCGCACAGATACGCAGTATTTT